This record concerns one T cell receptor beta chain sequence. What it binds is unknown. The sample is drawn from a study of T cell responses to AZD1222 COVID-19 vaccine. Study-level results: Receipt of two AZD1222 doses was followed by a rise in Spike-specific TCR breadth and depth. Donors, mostly white British, included more females; clonal diversity was possibly underestimated.

The data were produced by immunoSEQ multiplex PCR, yet TCRdb's version contains in-frame clones alone and is incomplete. There are roughly 140,000 clones in the sample; roughly nine tenths occur only once, and roughly 7% lies in the top ten. Germline loops: CDR1 LGHNA, CDR2 YNFKEQ. This CDR3 has 15 residues. Trimming took 0 bases from V and 7 from J, leaving 15 bases between them. The sample consisted of peripheral blood, taken after recovery from COVID-19. The chain joins TRBV4-2 to TRBJ1-1; D gene ambiguous. The sequence derives from an adult who had recovered from COVID-19. CDR3 nucleotides: TGTGCCAGCAGCCAAGAAGGCCTTGACGGGAGTGAAGCTTTCTTT. It yields the protein CASSQEGLDGSEAFF.